This T cell receptor beta chain was sequenced for a study of T cells in tumors after PD-1 blockade (dated by TCRdb to about 2019). In terms of the full investigation: Patients with prior checkpoint blockade, systemic immunosuppressant use, or recent radiotherapy or other anti-cancer therapy within 4 weeks were excluded. Patients were treated with either pembrolizumab 200 mg every 3 weeks or cemiplimab 350 mg every 2 weeks. Clinical response was assessed using RECIST version 1.1. Peripheral blood samples averaged about 110,000 TCR templates (range roughly 24,000-260,000) and 36,536 unique clonotypes. Some patients also continued taking vismodegib 150 mg daily during anti-PD-1 treatment. To compare clonotypes in blood versus tumor, bulk TCR sequencing was run on roughly 11 peripheral blood samples drawn from about five patients. Paired single-cell RNA and TCR sequencing was performed on site-matched tumors from BCC or SCC patients before and after anti-PD-1 therapy.

Deep TCRbeta sequencing was performed with the immunoSEQ platform. The authors' pipeline ran thus. For further analysis, only productive rearrangements were exported out of the immunoSEQ Analyzer. T cell phenotypes were assigned to bulk TCRbeta clonotypes by matching to single-cell RNA+TCR-seq clones sharing the same TCRbeta sequence. Tumor enrichment of a clone was calculated by dividing the clone's tumor frequency by the clone's PBMC frequency, both taken from bulk TCR sequencing. GLIPH was used to group TCRs into specificity groups, clusters of distinct TCRs likely recognizing common antigens via shared CDR3 motifs. TCRdb mirrors the immuneACCESS table, restricted to in-frame sequences. Some clones are absent from its copies; in checked studies, under half trace to an unresolved V gene, and the reason for the others is unknown. V and J calls and clone size come straight from that table; D and trimming were deduced from the DNA. The sample table lists tens of thousands of clones, over 75% of them with a count of one. About 4% of the sample rests with the top ten.

Measured from the cysteine to the phenylalanine, the CDR3 is 17 residues long. The kept DNA is CDR3 alone, 51 bases in frame from the first base. Via the germline V gene (reference sequence), CDR1 is LNHDA and CDR2 SQIVND. The V end gives up 8 bases and the J end 2 bases, leaving 12 bases in the junction not matched to a gene. The full study reports these points: Where the novel T cell clones came from was not determined, and possible sources could include lymphoid organs or rare unexpanded clones inside the tumor or in the tumor periphery. About 41% of tumor TCR clonotypes were detected in blood, and some novel exhausted tumor clones were observed in pre-treatment blood, which was taken as suggesting peripheral recruitment.

This clone has a single count. Its recognized antigen is unknown. Base qualities are not recorded, but no much larger clone differs from it by a single base. The time point label corresponds to: before anti-PD-1 therapy. Genomic DNA extracted from tumor biopsies or peripheral blood was used for bulk TCRbeta sequencing, with input ranging from about 600 ng to 6,004 ng. Every patient was a poor candidate for surgical resection and had histologically proven advanced or metastatic basal or squamous cell carcinoma. Of the roughly ten patients making up the basal cell carcinoma cohort, several underwent bulk tumor TCR sequencing.

This clonotype was sampled from a human donor with basal cell carcinoma. Recombination linked TRBV19 to TRBJ1-6; TRBD1 aligns with 7 central bases. Sequencing used PBMCs, obtained before anti-PD-1 treatment. The bases are TGTGCCAGTTTCCCTACAGGGGACAACCCCTATAATTCACCCCTCCACTTT. Translation gives CASFPTGDNPYNSPLHF.